The rows below give T cell receptor beta chains drawn from one sample of a study of OX40 agonist ivuxolimab in advanced cancers. Sequencing used immunoSEQ multiplex PCR; TCRdb keeps in-frame clones, though not all of them. This sample has around 35,000 clones; approximately 79% occur once, and the top ten carry approximately 12%. The source material was CD4+ or CD8+ T cells sorted from blood, sampled in a trial of the OX40 agonist ivuxolimab. The receptors come from an adult with an advanced solid tumor such as melanoma, head and neck, liver or kidney cancer. Each CDR3 is given with its conserved first and last residue. A D gene is named only where the DNA matches it firmly. Clone size is shown for a subset of rows, as once, few, many or a class of expanded clone.

-	TRBJ1-5	-	TRBV5-4	CASSLDSNQPQHF	TGTGCCAGCAGCTTAGATAGCAATCAGCCCCAGCATTTT
-	TRBJ2-5	-	TRBV15	CATSRGGATQGTQYF	TGTGCCACCAGCAGAGGGGGGGCTACCCAGGGGACCCAGTACTTC
TRBD2	TRBJ2-5	once	TRBV4-2	CASSQASGTSGGVQETQYF	TGTGCCAGCAGCCAGGCCTCCGGGACTAGCGGGGGAGTACAAGAGACCCAGTACTTC
-	TRBJ2-5	-	TRBV19	CASSIGGQGETQYF	TGTGCCAGTAGTATTGGGGGGCAGGGGGAGACCCAGTACTTC
TRBD1	TRBJ2-5	-	TRBV7-7	CASSFGTGRQETQYF	TGTGCCAGCAGTTTTGGGACAGGGCGCCAAGAGACCCAGTACTTC
-	TRBJ2-7	-	TRBV18	CASSPGAKYEQYF	TGTGCCAGCTCCCCCGGGGCCAAATACGAGCAGTACTTC
-	TRBJ1-5	-	TRBV10-3	CAISARDGNQPQHF	TGTGCCATCAGCGCCCGGGACGGCAATCAGCCCCAGCATTTT
-	TRBJ1-1	-	TRBV2	CASSVGDTEAFF	TGTGCCAGCAGCGTAGGTGATACTGAAGCTTTCTTT
TRBD1	TRBJ2-7	medium-sized	TRBV7-9	CASSLSTGGSSYEQYF	TGTGCCAGCAGCTTATCGACAGGGGGAAGCTCCTACGAGCAGTACTTC
TRBD1	TRBJ1-3	-	TRBV28	CASSPRGQAVGRTIYF	TGTGCCAGCAGCCCCCGAGGACAGGCAGTAGGGCGCACCATATATTTT
-	TRBJ1-3	-	TRBV6-1	CASRTGGSGNTIYF	TGTGCCAGCAGGACCGGAGGGTCTGGAAACACCATATATTTT
TRBD1	TRBJ1-3	-	TRBV11-2	CASSVRTGQGNTIYF	TGTGCCAGCAGCGTCCGGACAGGACAAGGAAACACCATATATTTT
TRBD1	TRBJ2-1	few	TRBV6-5	CASSYSAGTGGNEQFF	TGTGCCAGCAGTTACTCTGCCGGGACAGGGGGCAATGAGCAGTTCTTC
-	TRBJ1-5	-	TRBV30	CAWRPGGAWGNQPQHF	TGTGCCTGGAGGCCCGGGGGGGCTTGGGGCAATCAGCCCCAGCATTTT
-	TRBJ2-1	-	TRBV29-1	CSVVWQATISYNEQFF	TGCAGCGTTGTGTGGCAGGCAACGATCTCCTACAATGAGCAGTTCTTC
-	TRBJ2-7	-	TRBV19	CASSMGTSLYEQYF	TGTGCCAGTAGTATGGGTACTAGTCTGTACGAGCAGTACTTC
TRBD1	TRBJ1-2	-	TRBV19	CASSYQGANYGYTF	TGTGCCAGTAGTTACCAGGGGGCGAACTATGGCTACACCTTC
-	TRBJ1-2	-	TRBV7-3	CASKSTTDQLRGYGYTF	TGTGCCAGTAAATCAACTACTGACCAGCTAAGGGGTTATGGCTACACCTTC
-	TRBJ2-1	-	TRBV2	CASRVGPYNEQFF	TGTGCCAGCAGGGTCGGACCTTACAATGAGCAGTTCTTC
TRBD1	TRBJ2-2	-	TRBV11-2	CASSAGGNTGELFF	TGTGCCAGCAGTGCAGGGGGTAACACCGGGGAGCTGTTTTTT
-	TRBJ2-5	-	TRBV15	CATSRGPITQETQYF	TGTGCCACCAGCAGAGGCCCGATCACTCAAGAGACCCAGTACTTC
TRBD1	TRBJ1-6	-	TRBV18	CASSPSNTGASSYNSPLHF	TGTGCCAGCTCACCCTCCAATACAGGGGCGAGCTCCTATAATTCACCCCTCCACTTT
TRBD1	TRBJ1-6	few	TRBV2	CASSAGQGVSPLHF	TGTGCCAGCAGTGCCGGACAGGGGGTTTCACCCCTCCACTTT
TRBD1	TRBJ2-3	-	TRBV5-6	CASSLVGTGKADTQYF	TGTGCCAGCAGCTTGGTCGGGACAGGGAAGGCAGATACGCAGTATTTT
TRBD1	TRBJ1-5	-	TRBV6-1	CASTQGDQYNQPQHF	TGTGCCAGCACCCAGGGGGACCAATACAATCAGCCCCAGCATTTT
-	TRBJ1-4	-	TRBV5-4	CAGRGDGTNEKLFF	TGTGCCGGACGTGGGGACGGGACTAATGAAAAACTGTTTTTT
TRBD1	TRBJ2-7	-	TRBV18	CASSPLTGGSYEQYF	TGTGCCAGCTCACCACTTACAGGGGGATCCTACGAGCAGTACTTC
-	TRBJ2-3	-	TRBV11-3	CASSLTASTDTQYF	TGTGCCAGCAGCTTAACGGCGAGCACAGATACGCAGTATTTT
TRBD1	TRBJ1-5	medium-sized	TRBV7-9	CASSFGPQGQPQHF	TGTGCCAGCAGCTTCGGCCCACAGGGGCAGCCCCAGCATTTT
-	TRBJ1-3	-	TRBV6-5	CASSQDSSGNTIYF	TGTGCCAGCAGTCAAGACAGCTCTGGAAACACCATATATTTT
-	TRBJ2-5	-	TRBV25-1	CASSEYRTAGETQYF	TGTGCCAGCAGTGAATATAGGACAGCGGGGGAGACCCAGTACTTC
TRBD1	TRBJ2-5	once	TRBV2	CASSPRDSRHGETQYF	TGTGCCAGCAGTCCCCGGGACAGCCGGCATGGAGAGACCCAGTACTTC
-	TRBJ1-1	-	TRBV6-5	CASSYWGENTEAFF	TGTGCCAGCAGTTACTGGGGGGAGAACACTGAAGCTTTCTTT
TRBD1	TRBJ2-3	-	TRBV29-1	CSVSGTGEYF	TGCAGCGTCTCCGGGACAGGGGAGTATTTT
-	TRBJ2-7	-	TRBV10-3	CAIKGLGEQYF	TGTGCCATCAAGGGTTTGGGGGAGCAGTACTTC
-	TRBJ2-5	-	TRBV20-1	CSAVRETQYF	TGCAGTGCCGTCAGGGAGACCCAGTACTTC
-	TRBJ1-1	-	TRBV4-1	CASSQASAAFF	TGCGCCAGCAGCCAAGCGTCAGCCGCTTTCTTT
TRBD1	TRBJ1-1	-	TRBV5-4	CASSLLTGGNTEAFF	TGTGCCAGCAGCTTGCTGACAGGGGGAAACACTGAAGCTTTCTTT
-	TRBJ1-1	-	TRBV30	CAWSTGTIEAFF	TGTGCCTGGAGTACCGGGACAATTGAAGCTTTCTTT
TRBD1	TRBJ2-7	-	TRBV19	CASSPTPGQVDEQYF	TGTGCCAGTAGCCCTACCCCGGGACAGGTAGACGAGCAGTACTTC
-	TRBJ2-7	-	TRBV19	CASSIKAGYYEQYF	TGTGCCAGTAGTATTAAGGCAGGATACTACGAGCAGTACTTC
-	TRBJ1-5	-	TRBV6-4	CASSERWTPWGNQPQHF	TGTGCCAGCAGTGAACGCTGGACTCCTTGGGGCAATCAGCCCCAGCATTTT
-	TRBJ1-3	once	TRBV5-1	CASSSTGSLGNTIYF	TGCGCCAGCAGCTCAACCGGAAGTCTTGGAAACACCATATATTTT
-	TRBJ1-5	-	TRBV6-1	CASSEEQWGQPQHF	TGTGCCAGCAGTGAAGAACAGTGGGGCCAGCCCCAGCATTTT